This TCR beta chain derives from a study of T cells in Graves' hyperthyroidism and ophthalmopathy. The overall study: Peripheral blood was secured at the point of initial diagnosis, before any treatment. Regarding the study as a whole: The model made its ophthalmopathy prediction, and onset followed a median roughly 6.5 months later. Most thyroid clonotypes expanded above 0.001 appeared in blood too.

It was RNA transcripts that yielded the amplified TCR beta CDR3 regions. With the HTBI primer set, the TCR CDR3 went through a first round of RT-PCR. In TCRdb, the multiplex PCR reads were re-called with MiXCR into one record per CDR3 protein. Found here are under 400,000 distinct CDR3 sequences, about 15% of them singletons; the top ten hold roughly 19%. V was pared by 1 base and J by 9 bases, with 6 bases of the junction left unmatched. Per the germline V gene, CDR1 is MGHRA and CDR2 is YSYEKL. This CDR3 comprises 14 residues. About this clonotype: Its antigen is currently unknown.

The source is a woman aged 55-69 years with Graves' ophthalmopathy. This rearrangement joins TRBV4-1 to TRBJ2-7; 10 bases match TRBD2. The specimen sequenced was blood. The chain's CDR3 is CASSQGGSSGGQYF. In DNA form, the CDR3 reads TGCGCCAGCAGCCAAGGTGGTTCTAGCGGGGGGCAGTACTTC.